Below, one T cell receptor beta chain is given with its context. Its specificity is not known. In germline, CDR1 is GTSNPN, CDR2 SVGIG (reference sequence). The V end lost 5 bases, the J end lost 6 bases, and 10 bases lay between the germline ends. There are 12 residues in the CDR3. The data were obtained in a study of beta chain features in type 1 diabetes. Study-wide findings and caveats: Because the template was cDNA, high-expressing cells might be over-represented. All four CD4+ subsets of Type 1 diabetes patients contained TCRB CDR3s that were moderately but significantly shorter. In comparison with healthy donors, patients had naive, central memory and Treg TCRB repertoires that appeared more similar.

The study reverse transcribed the entire isolated RNA, so it sequenced expressed TCRB transcripts. Only in-frame clones appear in the TCRdb table, and some are missing; sequencing was by immunoSEQ multiplex PCR. The profile covers about 16,000 clones, with approximately 70% appearing a single time and roughly 0.77% taken by the ten largest. Sequenced sample: stem cell memory CD4+ T cells from blood. This clonotype was sampled from a man aged 25-45 years with type 1 diabetes. The chain combines TRBV30 with TRBJ2-2, with a possible D match to TRBD1 (6 bases). The CDR3 protein is CAWQQGPGELFF. The DNA of the CDR3 is TGTGCCTGGCAACAGGGCCCCGGGGAGCTGTTTTTT.